This T cell receptor beta chain was recorded in a study of blood T cell repertoires in COVID-19. The wider study: COVID-19 samples, acute and convalescent, were from the United States, Italy and Spain. PBMCs, B-cell-depleted T cells, or T cells provided the cDNA or gDNA that made up the material.

Participant-reported clinical history was the basis for cohort assignment. Sequencing used immunoSEQ multiplex PCR; TCRdb keeps in-frame clones, though not all of them. The profile shows 150,000 to 250,000 clones, 75% to 90% of them singletons. Sequences were obtained from PBMCs or T cells enriched from blood (not recorded which). The origin of this receptor is a woman aged 25 to 39 who had recovered from COVID-19.

This CDR3 reads CASSFFSRPNYGYTF. Here the CDR3 DNA reads TGTGCCAGCAGTTTCTTCAGCAGGCCAAACTATGGCTACACCTTC. The chain carries TRBV28 and TRBJ1-2; no clear D gene. V was cut by 3 bases and J by 2 bases, with 13 bases left in between. This CDR3 contains 15 residues. The germline V gene has CDR1 MDHEN and CDR2 SYDVKM.